Listed below are T cell receptor beta chains from one sample, sequenced in a study of T cell responses to AZD1222 COVID-19 vaccine. Here immunoSEQ multiplex PCR was the method, and the copy in TCRdb shows in-frame clones only, minus some. The profile shows over 150,000 clones, approximately 94% of them singletons. This sample comprised peripheral blood, obtained 28 days after the second AZD1222 dose. All receptors derive from an adult who received the AZD1222 COVID-19 vaccine. CDR3s include the opening cysteine and the closing phenylalanine or tryptophan. A D gene is named only where the DNA matches it firmly. For some rows the clone size is stated as once, few or many, or as a class when expanded; others skip it.

abundance: NA; j_gene: TRBJ1-1; d_gene: TRBD1; v_gene: TRBV5-1; CDR3nt: TGCGCCAGCAGCTCAATCGGACAGGGCGCGAAAGCTTTCTTT; CDR3aa: CASSSIGQGAKAFF
abundance: NA; j_gene: TRBJ2-7; d_gene: NA; v_gene: TRBV11-2; CDR3nt: TGTGCCAGCAGCTTAGAGGGCGCAGGGTTACCGCAGTACTTC; CDR3aa: CASSLEGAGLPQYF
abundance: NA; j_gene: TRBJ2-3; d_gene: TRBD1; v_gene: TRBV7-9; CDR3nt: TGTGCCAGCAGCTCCCGAGGTGGACAGGGAGTCACAGATACGCAGTATTTT; CDR3aa: CASSSRGGQGVTDTQYF
abundance: NA; j_gene: TRBJ1-1; d_gene: TRBD1; v_gene: TRBV6-6; CDR3nt: TGTGCCAGCAGTGGACAGGGGGCCTACACTGAAGCTTTCTTT; CDR3aa: CASSGQGAYTEAFF
abundance: NA; j_gene: TRBJ2-7; d_gene: NA; v_gene: TRBV4-3; CDR3nt: TGCGCCAGCAGCCAAGATTTACTAAGCTCCTACGAGCAGTACTTC; CDR3aa: CASSQDLLSSYEQYF
abundance: NA; j_gene: TRBJ2-1; d_gene: NA; v_gene: TRBV27; CDR3nt: TGTGCCAGTTATCGTGGGCATGAGCAGTTCTTC; CDR3aa: CASYRGHEQFF
abundance: NA; j_gene: TRBJ1-1; d_gene: TRBD1; v_gene: TRBV28; CDR3nt: TGTGCCAGCATAGAGGGGACAGGCATGAACACTGAAGCTTTCTTT; CDR3aa: CASIEGTGMNTEAFF
abundance: once; j_gene: TRBJ2-5; d_gene: NA; v_gene: TRBV4-1; CDR3nt: TGCGCCAGCAGCCAAGTTCAACAGGCAGTTAAAGAGACCCAGTACTTC; CDR3aa: CASSQVQQAVKETQYF
abundance: NA; j_gene: TRBJ2-1; d_gene: TRBD1; v_gene: TRBV6-5; CDR3nt: TGTGCCAGCAGTTCGGACAGGGTCACCAATGAGCAGTTCTTC; CDR3aa: CASSSDRVTNEQFF
abundance: NA; j_gene: TRBJ1-2; d_gene: NA; v_gene: TRBV3-1/TRBV3-2; CDR3nt: TGTGCCAGCAGCCCTGGACCTCGTGGCTACACCTTC; CDR3aa: CASSPGPRGYTF
abundance: NA; j_gene: TRBJ2-7; d_gene: NA; v_gene: TRBV3-1/TRBV3-2; CDR3nt: TGTGCCAGCAGCCAGTCTACAGGGTTATTATTGAACGAGCAGTACTTC; CDR3aa: CASSQSTGLLLNEQYF
abundance: NA; j_gene: TRBJ1-6; d_gene: TRBD1; v_gene: TRBV13; CDR3nt: TGTGCCAGCAGCCCTTATGGACAGGGAGATAATTCACCCCTCCACTTT; CDR3aa: CASSPYGQGDNSPLHF